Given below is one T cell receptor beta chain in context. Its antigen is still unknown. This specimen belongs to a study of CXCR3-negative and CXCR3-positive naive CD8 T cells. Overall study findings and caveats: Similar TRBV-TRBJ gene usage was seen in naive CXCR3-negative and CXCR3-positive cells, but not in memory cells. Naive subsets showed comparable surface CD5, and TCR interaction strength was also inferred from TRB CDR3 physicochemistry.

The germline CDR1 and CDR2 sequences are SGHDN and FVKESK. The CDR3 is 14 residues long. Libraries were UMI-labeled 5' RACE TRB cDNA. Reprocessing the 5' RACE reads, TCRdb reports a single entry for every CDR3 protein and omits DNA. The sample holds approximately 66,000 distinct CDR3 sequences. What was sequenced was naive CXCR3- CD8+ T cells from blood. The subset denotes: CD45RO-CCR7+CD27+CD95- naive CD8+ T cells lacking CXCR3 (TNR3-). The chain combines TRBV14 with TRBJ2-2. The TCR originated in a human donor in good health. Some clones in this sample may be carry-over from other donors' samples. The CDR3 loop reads CASSPPTPTGELFF.